One TCR beta chain is described in this entry. As defined, naive CD8 cells were CD45RO-negative and positively selected for CCR7, with terminally differentiated effector memory CD45RA+ cells excluded. These data come from a study of shared clonotypes between healthy human individuals. Study at large: The study used three CD4 naive, three CD4 memory, two CD8 naive and one CD8 memory plate per donor.

Only in-frame clones appear in the TCRdb table, and some are missing; sequencing was by immunoSEQ multiplex PCR. The table includes about 550,000 clones, about 95% detected once. What was sequenced was naive CD8+ T cells sorted from blood. The TCR originated in a young woman in good health.

The CDR3 is CASSHSSYNEQFF. CDR3 in DNA: TGTGCCAGCAGCCACAGCTCCTACAATGAGCAGTTCTTC. The chain combines TRBV5-6 with TRBJ2-1; D unclear. V dropped 4 bases and J dropped 0 bases, with 5 bases sitting between them. Germline V gives CDR1 SGHDT, CDR2 YYEEEE. The CDR3 runs to 13 residues.